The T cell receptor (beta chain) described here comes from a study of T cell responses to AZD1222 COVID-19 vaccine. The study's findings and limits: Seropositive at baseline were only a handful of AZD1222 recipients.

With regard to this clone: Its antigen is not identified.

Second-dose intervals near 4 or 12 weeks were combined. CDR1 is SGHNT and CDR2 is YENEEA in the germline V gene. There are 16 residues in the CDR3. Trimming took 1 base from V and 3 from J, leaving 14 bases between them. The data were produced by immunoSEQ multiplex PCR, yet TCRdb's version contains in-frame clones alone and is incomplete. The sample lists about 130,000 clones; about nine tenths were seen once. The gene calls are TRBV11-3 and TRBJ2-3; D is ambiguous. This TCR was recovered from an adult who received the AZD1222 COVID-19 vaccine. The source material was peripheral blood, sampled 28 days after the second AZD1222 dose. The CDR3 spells CASSLATGSLTDTQYF. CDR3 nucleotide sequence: TGTGCCAGCAGCTTAGCGACTGGATCACTGACAGATACGCAGTATTTT.